This record covers a single T cell receptor (beta chain). Antigen specificity is unknown. The junction departs from the called germline gene at one end, perhaps through a read error. This entry comes from a study of Ad26.COV2.S vaccination and SARS-CoV-2 variants. General observations from the study: Participants given vaccine showed non-spike TCR breadth similar to that of placebo recipients.

Sequencing used immunoSEQ multiplex PCR; TCRdb keeps in-frame clones, though not all of them. The sample lists some 520,000 clones, 70% to 90% seen once, with about 13% in the top ten. The treatment here: around 19 received Ad26.COV2.S at low or high dose, single or two shots; about five received placebo; per-sample allocation not given. Day 63 after the first injection of vaccine or placebo was the sampling time. From germline, CDR1 is GTSNPN and CDR2 SVGIG (reference sequence). This CDR3 is 11 amino acids long. The sequence was collected from a person between 18 and 65 years old who received the Ad26.COV2.S COVID-19 vaccine or a placebo. Sequenced here: peripheral blood, sampled in a trial of Ad26.COV2.S vaccine versus placebo. The V call is TRBV30, the J call TRBJ1-1; D possibly corresponds to TRBD1 (5 bases). The CDR3 DNA reads TGTGCCTGGAGTGTACCGGGGGTTCTAGTCTTT. Its protein product is CAWSVPGVLVF. The whole variable domain, remainder taken from reference TRBV30 and TRBJ1-1, is SQTIHQWPATLVQPVGSPLSLECTVEGTSNPNLYWYRQAAGRGLQLLFYSVGIGQISSEVPQNLSASRPQDRQFILSSKKLLLSDSGFYLCAWSVPGVLVFGQGTRLTVV.